The 24 T cell receptor beta chains given below trace back to one sample, sequenced in a study of blood T cell repertoires in COVID-19. The protocol was immunoSEQ multiplex PCR, while the TCRdb copy is restricted to in-frame clones and leaves out a portion. The sample records roughly 230,000 clones, over 80% being singletons. The sequenced sample consisted of peripheral blood. The receptors originated from a human donor in a cohort sampled during active COVID-19.

The rearrangement joins TRBV4-1 to TRBJ2-1; 9 bases match TRBD2. CDR3 length: 17 residues. Germline V gives CDR1 MGHRA, CDR2 YSYEKL. V dropped 0 bases and J dropped 2; count of bases not matched to a gene: 5. The CDR3: CASSQEGRGGPYNEQFF. The CDR3 DNA sequence: TGCGCCAGCAGCCAAGAGGGGCGGGGGGGCCCCTACAATGAGCAGTTCTTC.

The rearrangement uses TRBV10-3 and TRBJ1-1, with TRBD1 matching over 7 bases. This CDR3 is built from 14 residues. The V gene end was trimmed by 5 bases and the J gene end by 3 bases; junction bases not matched to a gene: 6. The germline V gene has CDR1 ENHRY and CDR2 SYGVKD. The CDR3 is CAISSTGRDTEAFF. The CDR3 DNA reads TGTGCCATCAGTTCGACAGGGCGAGACACTGAAGCTTTCTTT.

The V and J genes are TRBV11-2 and TRBJ2-7; the match to TRBD1 covers 10 bases. The trim removed 4 bases at V and 7 bases at J, leaving 13 bases unmatched. The CDR3 runs to 16 residues. Germline CDR1 is SGHAT and CDR2 is FQNNGV. Here the CDR3 reads CASSSGPGQGIPEQYF. In DNA, the CDR3 is TGTGCCAGCAGCTCGGGTCCGGGACAGGGGATCCCTGAGCAGTACTTC.

The rearrangement uses TRBV27 and TRBJ2-3; 9 positions match TRBD1. With 4 bases clipped from V and 8 bases from J, the junction kept 13 bases outside the gene matches. The CDR3 contains 16 residues. Germline V gene lookup returns CDR1 MNHEY and CDR2 SMNVEV (reference sequence). The CDR3 region is CASSSLSQGAVGTQYF. CDR3 DNA sequence: TGTGCCAGCAGTTCCTTGTCACAGGGGGCGGTCGGTACGCAGTATTTT.

The chain combines TRBV6-5 with TRBJ2-7, with 7 positions matching TRBD2. The germline V gene encodes CDR1 MNHEY and CDR2 SVGAGI. This CDR3 comprises 13 residues. J gave up 6 bases and V 4 bases, and 6 bases lay outside the gene matches. CDR3 in amino acids: CASSWETSSEQYF. DNA for the CDR3: TGTGCCAGCAGTTGGGAGACTAGCTCCGAGCAGTACTTC.

The CDR3, as DNA: TGTGCCAGCAGTCCTGGACTAGAAGGTTACGAGCAGTACTTC. Protein product: CASSPGLEGYEQYF. This sequence joins TRBV6-5 and TRBJ2-7; 7 bases line up with TRBD2. The CDR3 runs 14 residues. The ends lost 5 bases at V and 4 bases at J; junction bases unmatched: 8. The germline gives CDR1 MNHEY, CDR2 SVGAGI.

The V call is TRBV9, the J call TRBJ2-1, with 8 nucleotides matching TRBD1. The J segment lost 2 bases and the V segment lost 0 bases, leaving 4 bases of the junction unmatched. The CDR3 loop spans 16 amino acids. Germline loops: CDR1 SGDLS, CDR2 YYNGEE. The CDR3, as DNA: TGTGCCAGCAGCGTAGTCGACAGGGGCACCTACAATGAGCAGTTCTTC. Protein product: CASSVVDRGTYNEQFF.

This chain uses TRBV6-1 with TRBJ2-1; no definite D call. Trimming shortened V by 0 bases and J by 9 bases, and 9 bases separated the two germline ends. The germline V gene encodes CDR1 MNHNS and CDR2 SASEGT. This CDR3 contains 13 residues. The DNA of the CDR3 is TGTGCCAGCAGTGAAGCGCCGCCGGGTGAGCAGTTCTTC. It yields the protein CASSEAPPGEQFF.

This clone was counted only a few times. V and J are TRBV14 and TRBJ1-5; D is ambiguous. Trimming removed 2 bases from V and 2 bases from J, with 7 bases in between. Germline loops: CDR1 SGHDN, CDR2 FVKESK. This CDR3 region has 14 residues. DNA of the CDR3: TGTGCCAGCAGCCAACTCGGTGGCAATCAGCCCCAGCATTTT. It encodes CASSQLGGNQPQHF.

CDR3 DNA: TGTGCCAGCAGCAAAAAATTCAGGGAGCAGTACTTC. This sequence encodes CASSKKFREQYF. The gene calls are TRBV21-1 and TRBJ2-7; no DNA check was done on the table's D call, TRBD1. TRBV21-1 represents a pseudogene. The CDR3 spans 12 residues.

The CDR3 bases are TGCGCCAGCAGCTACAAGACGGGACAGGGCCCGGATGAGCAGTTCTTC. Translated: CASSYKTGQGPDEQFF. The chain links TRBV4-1 to TRBJ2-1, with 9 bases that match TRBD1. With V trimmed by 5 bases and J by 8 bases, 13 bases remained unmatched. This CDR3 spans 16 amino acids. Germline assignment: CDR1 MGHRA and CDR2 YSYEKL.

The CDR3 DNA is TGTGCCAGCAGTCGCGACAGGGGGCTGATGGCTTTCTTT. Protein product: CASSRDRGLMAFF. The chain combines TRBV6-2 or TRBV6-3 with TRBJ1-1; 10 nucleotides align to TRBD1. The trim removed 5 bases at V and 11 bases at J, leaving 8 bases unmatched. Germline values: CDR1 MNHEY, CDR2 SVGEGT. The CDR3 covers 13 residues.

V gene TRBV6-5 combines with J gene TRBJ2-7, with 9 bases fitting TRBD1. J was trimmed by 1 base and V by 0 bases; bases with no gene match: 4. The CDR3 extends over 16 amino acids. Germline CDR1 reads MNHEY; CDR2 reads SVGAGI. For the CDR3, the DNA is TGTGCCAGCAGTTACTCAAGACAGGGGGGGTCCTACGAGCAGTACTTC. Translated, it gives CASSYSRQGGSYEQYF.

V usage is TRBV19 and J usage is TRBJ2-7, with 12 bases fitting TRBD1. The germline V gene has CDR1 LNHDA and CDR2 SQIVND (reference sequence). V lost 5 bases and J lost 0; bases outside the gene matches: 2. There are 15 residues in the CDR3. CDR3 in DNA: TGTGCCAGTAGTCTGGGACAGGGGGCCTCCTACGAGCAGTACTTC. Its translation: CASSLGQGASYEQYF. The full variable domain, completed using reference TRBV19 and TRBJ2-7, is DGGITQSPKYLFRKEGQNVTLSCEQNLNHDAMYWYRQDPGQGLRLIYYSQIVNDFQKGDIAEGYSVSREKKESFPLTVTSAQKNPTAFYLCASSLGQGASYEQYFGPGTRLTVT.

As DNA, the CDR3 is TGTGCCAGTAGTATTCGGCGCCCTACGGGGGAGCAGTACTTC. Translating gives CASSIRRPTGEQYF. The rearrangement links TRBV19 to TRBJ2-7; possible D gene TRBD2, 5 bases. Germline V gene data show CDR1 as LNHDA and CDR2 as SQIVND (reference sequence). The CDR3 is 14 residues long. Trimming took 3 bases from V and 7 from J, leaving 16 bases between them.

As to this clone: This specimen includes other DNA sequences encoding the same CDR3. The chain joins TRBV24-1 to TRBJ2-1; 11 bases agree with TRBD2. The V gene end was trimmed by 9 bases and the J gene end by 7 bases; junction bases not matched to a gene: 13. CDR3 length: 16 residues. From germline, CDR1 is KGHDR and CDR2 SFDVKD. The CDR3, as DNA: TGTGCCACCTCTATTAGCGGGAGGGCCGGGTTGAATGAGCAGTTCTTC. Amino acid sequence: CATSISGRAGLNEQFF.

The rearrangement joins TRBV28 to TRBJ1-2, with 8 bases matching TRBD1. With V trimmed by 5 bases and J by 2 bases, 4 bases remained unmatched. Germline-derived CDR1 and CDR2 are MDHEN and SYDVKM. The CDR3 contains 14 residues. DNA for the CDR3: TGTGCCAGCAGTCCGGGACAGGAGAACTATGGCTACACCTTC. Encoded protein: CASSPGQENYGYTF.

CDR3 nucleotides: TGTGCCAGCAGCCGCGGGGATGAGCAGTTCTTC. It specifies CASSRGDEQFF. The V call is TRBV7-9, the J call TRBJ2-1, with D perhaps matching TRBD2 (6 bases). Germline values: CDR1 SEHNR, CDR2 FQNEAQ (reference sequence). The CDR3 contains 11 residues. Trimming pared 5 bases from V and 8 bases from J, leaving 7 bases between.

The J gene is TRBJ2-2, the V gene TRBV3-1 (or the pseudogene TRBV3-2); 9 bases are a match to TRBD2. V dropped 1 base and J dropped 7; count of bases not matched to a gene: 7. This CDR3 contains 16 residues. Germline V CDR1 and CDR2: LGHDT, YNNKEL (reference sequence). CDR3 loop: CASSQGGGRENGELFF. The CDR3 DNA reads as TGTGCCAGCAGCCAAGGAGGCGGGAGGGAGAACGGGGAGCTGTTTTTT.

The CDR3 sequence: CASSHGGDTGELFF. CDR3 in DNA: TGTGCCAGCAGCCACGGAGGGGACACCGGGGAGCTGTTTTTT. The chain employs TRBV7-3 and TRBJ2-2; D may be TRBD2 (6 bases). This CDR3 is 14 amino acids long. Deletions cut 5 bases from V and 3 bases from J, with 10 bases between. The germline V gene encodes CDR1 SGHTA and CDR2 FQGTGA.

This chain uses TRBV11-3 with TRBJ2-7, with 11 bases lining up with TRBD2. This CDR3 is 18 amino acids long. CDR1 SGHNT and CDR2 YENEEA come from the germline V gene. The V gene end was trimmed by 3 bases and the J gene end by 4 bases; junction bases not matched to a gene: 14. The CDR3, as DNA: TGTGCCAGCAGCTTGACAAAATTTAGCGGGAGGGCCCGGTACGAGCAGTACTTC. Amino acids: CASSLTKFSGRARYEQYF. The full variable domain, completed using reference TRBV11-3 and TRBJ2-7, is EAGVVQSPRYKIIEKKQPVAFWCNPISGHNTLYWYLQNLGQGPELLIRYENEEAVDDSQLPKDRFSAERLKGVDSTLKIQPAELGDSAVYLCASSLTKFSGRARYEQYFGPGTRLTVT.

V and J are TRBV9 and TRBJ2-2; 7 bases fit TRBD1. Per germline, CDR1 SGDLS and CDR2 YYNGEE. V lost 7 bases, J lost 3 bases, and 0 bases stayed unmatched. This CDR3 comprises 12 residues. The CDR3 DNA follows: TGTGCCAGCGACAGGGACACCGGGGAGCTGTTTTTT. Translating gives CASDRDTGELFF.

The chain is built from TRBV27 and TRBJ2-1; 14 bases are a match to TRBD2. Trimming at V came to 8 bases and at J to 2 bases, leaving 5 bases not matched to a gene. This CDR3 comprises 16 residues. Germline lookup yields CDR1 MNHEY and CDR2 SMNVEV (reference sequence). CDR3 nucleotides: TGTGCCAGCGGGACTAGCGGGAGTACGGCCTACAATGAGCAGTTCTTC. Translation gives CASGTSGSTAYNEQFF.

V is TRBV28 and J is TRBJ1-4, with 9 bases that match TRBD1. CDR1 and CDR2 (germline): MDHEN, SYDVKM. The trim removed 5 bases at V and 10 bases at J, leaving 8 bases unmatched. This CDR3 comprises 14 residues. The CDR3 protein is CASSISATGGKLFF. The DNA of the CDR3 is TGTGCCAGCAGTATTAGCGCGACAGGGGGAAAACTGTTTTTT.